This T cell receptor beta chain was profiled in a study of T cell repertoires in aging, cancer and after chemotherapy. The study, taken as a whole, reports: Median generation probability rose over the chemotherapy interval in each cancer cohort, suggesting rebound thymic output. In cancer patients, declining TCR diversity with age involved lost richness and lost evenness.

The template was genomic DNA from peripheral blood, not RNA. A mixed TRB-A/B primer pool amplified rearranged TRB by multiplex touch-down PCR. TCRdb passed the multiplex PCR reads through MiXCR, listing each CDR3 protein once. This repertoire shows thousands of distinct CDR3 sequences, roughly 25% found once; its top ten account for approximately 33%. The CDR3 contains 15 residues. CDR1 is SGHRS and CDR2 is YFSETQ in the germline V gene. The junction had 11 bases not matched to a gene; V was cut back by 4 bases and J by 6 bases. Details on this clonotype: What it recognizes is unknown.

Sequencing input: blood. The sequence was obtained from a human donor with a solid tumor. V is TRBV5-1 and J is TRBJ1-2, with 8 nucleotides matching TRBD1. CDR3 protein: CASSKGTGSIDGYTF. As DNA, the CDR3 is TGCGCCAGCAGCAAGGGGACAGGAAGTATCGATGGCTACACCTTC.